The rows below give T cell receptor beta chains drawn from one sample of a study of blood T cells in healthy people across ages. TCRdb ran MiXCR on the 5' RACE reads and lists one entry per CDR3 protein. The table lists fewer than 800,000 distinct CDR3 sequences, about 32% of them singletons, with 15% in the top ten. The sample comprised blood. The source of these receptors is a woman aged 80 or over in good health. CDR3s include the opening cysteine and the closing phenylalanine or tryptophan. The D gene is left open where the match is weak. Size is omitted from some rows. Given values are once, few, many or a class for expanded clones.

J gene,V gene,D gene,clone size,CDR3 DNA,CDR3 protein
TRBJ2-6,TRBV10-3,-,many,TGTGCCATCAGTGATACAGGACAGTCTGGGGCCAACGTCCTGACTTTC,CAISDTGQSGANVLTF
TRBJ2-1,TRBV6-5,-,-,TGTGCCAGCAGTTACTCGATTAGTTCGGGGGAGGCGAATGAGCAGTTCTTC,CASSYSISSGEANEQFF
TRBJ1-2,TRBV4-1,-,-,TGCGCCAGCAGCCAAGGGCGGAGGACTACTATCGGCTACACCTTC,CASSQGRRTTIGYTF
TRBJ2-3,TRBV7-2,-,many,TGTGCCAGCAGCTTAGAAGGGGGCGGGGGCACAGATACGCAGTATTTT,CASSLEGGGGTDTQYF
TRBJ1-1,TRBV3-1,TRBD1,few,TGTGCCAGCGGCGCGCCAGGGGGTGAAGCTTTCTTT,CASGAPGGEAFF
TRBJ1-2,TRBV28,-,many,TGTGCCAGTTCCCTCTCGGGACAACAGAACTATGGCTACACCTTC,CASSLSGQQNYGYTF
TRBJ2-3,TRBV9,-,many,TGTGCCAGCAGCATAATCACAGATACGCAGTATTTT,CASSIITDTQYF
TRBJ2-1,TRBV12-3/TRBV12-4,TRBD1,many,TGTGCCAGCAGTCCGGGACAGTCAGCTGGATACAATGAGCAGTTCTTC,CASSPGQSAGYNEQFF
TRBJ2-1,TRBV12-3/TRBV12-4,TRBD1,once,TGTGCCAGCAGTTTTCCGGACAGGGCTGAGAATGAGCAGTTCTTC,CASSFPDRAENEQFF
TRBJ1-1,TRBV7-9,-,once,TGTGCCAGCAGCTTTCATCCGAACACTGAAGCTTTCTTT,CASSFHPNTEAFF
TRBJ2-2,TRBV20-1,TRBD1,-,TGCAGTGCTGCCCCAAGACCCGACAGGGGGCGGACCGGGGAGCGGTTTTTT,CSAAPRPDRGRTGERFF
TRBJ2-7,TRBV7-3,TRBD1,-,TGTGCCAGCAGCCCGGACAGGGGGCTTTTGAACGAGCAGTACTTC,CASSPDRGLLNEQYF
TRBJ2-3,TRBV4-1,-,-,TGCGCCAGCAGCCAATTGGACAGCACAGATACGCAGTATTTT,CASSQLDSTDTQYF
TRBJ2-5,TRBV5-1,-,many,TGCGCCAGCAGCTTGGGGCTTTTCGAGACCCAGTACTTC,CASSLGLFETQYF
TRBJ2-7,TRBV6-5,-,-,TGTGCCAGCAGCCCTCGGAGGGACGCGAGCTCCTACGAGCAGTACTTC,CASSPRRDASSYEQYF
TRBJ1-5,TRBV15,-,-,TGTGCCACCAGCAGAGGGATCAATCAGCCCCAGCATTTT,CATSRGINQPQHF
TRBJ2-3,TRBV20-1,TRBD2,many,TGCAGTGCCACTTCTACGACTAGCGGGGGCACAGATACGCAGTATTTT,CSATSTTSGGTDTQYF
TRBJ2-1,TRBV5-1,-,-,TGCGCCAGCAGGATTGGTGAGAATGAGCAGTTCTTC,CASRIGENEQFF
TRBJ2-7,TRBV27,-,-,TGTGCCAGCAGACTCACTAGTGGACTCGTCTCCTACGAGCAGTACTTC,CASRLTSGLVSYEQYF
TRBJ1-1,TRBV5-1,-,once,TGTGCCAGCAGCTTGTTCCTACCCACTGAAGCTTTCTTT,CASSLFLPTEAFF
TRBJ1-2,TRBV28,-,many,TGTGCCAGCAGTTTTCAGGGTGGGAGTGCTGGCTACACCTTC,CASSFQGGSAGYTF
TRBJ2-5,TRBV28,-,many,TGTGCCAGCACTTCTTCCGGTCGGAGAGGAGAGACCCAGTACTTC,CASTSSGRRGETQYF
TRBJ2-3,TRBV7-8,TRBD2,few,TGTGCCGGCAGCTTAGGACCAGCGGGGGGCCCAGATACGCAGTATTTT,CAGSLGPAGGPDTQYF
TRBJ1-6,TRBV20-1,TRBD1,once,TGCAGTGCCCCCATCCAGGGGGCTAATTCACCCCTCCACTTT,CSAPIQGANSPLHF
TRBJ1-4,TRBV10-3,-,few,TGTGCCATCGGGGGGTCCTGGGAAGGGGAAAAACTGTTTTTT,CAIGGSWEGEKLFF
TRBJ1-4,TRBV10-3,-,many,TGTGCCATCAGTGAGGACAGAGCGGAAAAACTGTTTTTT,CAISEDRAEKLFF
TRBJ2-5,TRBV11-2,TRBD1,many,TGTGCCAGCAGCAAGGGGACAGGGAGGGTCCAAGAGACCCAGTACTTC,CASSKGTGRVQETQYF
TRBJ2-7,TRBV15,-,many,TGTGCCACCAGCAACGACTACGAGCAGTACTTC,CATSNDYEQYF
TRBJ2-5,TRBV7-2,TRBD2,-,TGTGCCAGCAGCTTAAATAGCGGGGGCCTCTACAATGAGCAGTACTTC,CASSLNSGGLYNEQYF
TRBJ2-7,TRBV29-1,-,many,TGCAGCGCTGCCGGGACGGCCTACGAGCAGTACTTC,CSAAGTAYEQYF
TRBJ2-7,TRBV5-6,TRBD1,many,TGTGCCAGCAGCTGGACTCCAGGACAGGGGGCATATGAGCAGTACTTC,CASSWTPGQGAYEQYF
TRBJ2-7,TRBV15,TRBD1,many,TGTGCCACCAGCAGAGATATTGCGGGACAGGGCTACGAGCAGTACTTC,CATSRDIAGQGYEQYF
TRBJ2-1,TRBV5-1,-,many,TGCGCCAGCAGCTCCCACGGGACACAATACAATGAGCAGTTCTTC,CASSSHGTQYNEQFF
TRBJ2-3,TRBV4-2,-,-,TGTGCCAGCAGCCATCGTAGTGGGGGCACAGATACGCAGTATTTT,CASSHRSGGTDTQYF
TRBJ2-4,TRBV25-1,-,many,TGTGCCAGCAGTGAATCTCCCCAGAAAAACATTCAGTACTTC,CASSESPQKNIQYF
TRBJ1-1,TRBV5-1,-,few,TGCGCCAGCAGCTTGGCCGGACCCTCGCCCATTGTTCTAAAGACCGAGGGGACTGAAGCTTTCTTT,CASSLAGPSPIVLKTEGTEAFF
TRBJ1-5,TRBV6-5,-,many,TGTGCCAGGAGGCTTGGCAATCAGCCCCAGCATTTT,CARRLGNQPQHF
TRBJ1-5,TRBV28,-,-,TGTGCCAGCAGTCCTACGGGAGGAATGCGCAATCAGCCCCAGCATTTT,CASSPTGGMRNQPQHF
TRBJ1-2,TRBV6-6,-,-,TGTGCCAGCCTGCTGGGACTGGGCTATGGCTACACCTTC,CASLLGLGYGYTF
TRBJ2-7,TRBV3-1,-,many,TGTGCCAGCAGCCAGAACGTGGCAACCCACGAGCAGTACTTC,CASSQNVATHEQYF
TRBJ2-7,TRBV6-2/TRBV6-3,-,many,-,CASSTSAAIFSYEQYF
TRBJ2-4,TRBV7-2,TRBD1,-,TGTGCCAGCAGCTTTGACAGGGGAGAGGAGTACTTC,CASSFDRGEEYF
TRBJ1-1,TRBV28,TRBD1,-,TGTGCCAGCAGTTTATCGGGGACAGGGAGGCGCACTGAAGCTTTCTTT,CASSLSGTGRRTEAFF
TRBJ2-7,TRBV7-9,TRBD2,few,TGTGCCAGCAGCTTAGGGCTGAGCGGGGACGCTCGGGAGCAGTACTTC,CASSLGLSGDAREQYF
TRBJ2-3,TRBV7-2,TRBD1,-,TGTGCCAGCAGCTTACCACAGGGGGCATGCACAGATGCGCAGTATTTT,CASSLPQGACTDAQYF